These T cell receptor beta chains were read from a single sample in a study of neurological immune-mediated disorders. TCRdb used MiXCR to reprocess the 5' RACE reads, holding one entry per CDR3 protein. The profile covers about 55,000 distinct CDR3 sequences, with roughly 4.6% appearing a single time and 2.5% to 3% taken by the ten largest. Sequencing was done on a sample of PBMCs. These receptors were taken from a man aged 45-65 years with multiple sclerosis. Each CDR3 is given with its conserved first and last residue. The D gene is left open where the match is weak. Clone size, where shown, is once, few, many, or a class for clones that have expanded.

many	TRBJ2-2	TRBV4-1	-	TGCGCCAGCAGCCAAGAATCAGGGTCCTACACCGGGGAGCTGTTTTTT	CASSQESGSYTGELFF
-	TRBJ2-5	TRBV29-1	TRBD1	TGCAGCGTTAGAGACAGGGTCGGAGAGACCCAGTACTTC	CSVRDRVGETQYF
many	TRBJ2-2	TRBV28	TRBD1	TGTGCCAGCTCCAAAGGGGGCGTTGACACCGGGGAGCTGTTTTTT	CASSKGGVDTGELFF
many	TRBJ2-7	TRBV27	TRBD2	TGTGCCAGCATGAGCGGGACCCACTACGAGCAGTACTTC	CASMSGTHYEQYF
many	TRBJ2-3	TRBV5-1	TRBD2	TGCGCCAGCTATCGGACTAGCGGAAACACAGATACGCAGTATTTT	CASYRTSGNTDTQYF
many	TRBJ2-7	TRBV5-1	TRBD1	TGCGCCAGCAGATCCCGACAGGGTGGCCACGAGCAGTACTTC	CASRSRQGGHEQYF
many	TRBJ2-6	TRBV7-2	-	TGTGCCAGCAGCGGTGGGGCCAACGTCCTGACTTTC	CASSGGANVLTF
many	TRBJ2-7	TRBV6-2/TRBV6-3	-	TGTGCCAGCACCAGGCCGCGGAGGGGCCCGATGGCTAACCTCGAGCAGTACTTC	CASTRPRRGPMANLEQYF
many	TRBJ1-5	TRBV12-3/TRBV12-4	TRBD1	TGTGCCAGCAGTTTAGGACAGGGTCAGCCCCAGCATTTT	CASSLGQGQPQHF
many	TRBJ2-5	TRBV7-2	-	TGTGCCAGCAGCCGCAACTACCTCGGGGAGACCCAGTACTTC	CASSRNYLGETQYF